These 9 T cell receptor beta chains were sequenced from one sample in a study of cytomegalovirus exposure and HLA in healthy donors (dated by TCRdb to 2015 to 2018). The library was produced with the immunoSEQ multiplex PCR assay. A mixture of 60 forward primers for TCR Vbeta segments and 13 reverse primers for TCR Jbeta segments was used in the multiplex PCR. TCRdb took this table from immuneACCESS and kept in-frame rearrangements with V and J called. Such tables lack part of the clones; where checked against another copy, unresolved V genes explain under half of the gap, and the rest is unexplained. The sample table records 200,000 or so clones; 75% to 85% of these occur just once. 1.4% of the sample is taken by the ten largest. The sample comprised PBMCs. All receptors come from a girl between 5 and 17 years old in good health and CMV-seronegative.

This clone appeared once. The rearrangement joins TRBV18 to TRBJ2-4; tentative D call: TRBD1 (5 bases). In germline, CDR1 is KGHSH, CDR2 LQKENI. This CDR3 has 16 amino acids. V shed 3 bases and J shed 0 bases, with 12 bases lying between them. The CDR3 loop reads CASSPLQELAKNIQYF. In DNA form, the CDR3 reads TGTGCCAGCTCACCCCTACAGGAATTAGCCAAAAACATTCAGTACTTC.

The chain has TRBV7-2 and TRBJ2-1; tentative D call: TRBD2 (6 bases). The germline V gene encodes CDR1 SGHTA and CDR2 FQGNSA. With 10 bases removed from V and 0 bases from J, the gap between germline ends came to 13 bases. This CDR3 has 14 amino acids. CDR3 sequence: CATLAASSYNEQFF. DNA for the CDR3: TGTGCCACGTTAGCGGCGAGCTCCTACAATGAGCAGTTCTTC.

The chain recombines TRBV27 with TRBJ2-7; the match to TRBD2 covers 8 bases. The V gene's germline CDR1 is MNHEY and CDR2 SMNVEV (reference sequence). V trimming: 4 bases; J trimming: 2 bases; junction bases outside the gene matches: 7. This CDR3 region has 15 residues. CDR3 region: CASSSPSGRAYEQYF. The CDR3 DNA reads as TGTGCCAGCAGTTCACCGAGCGGGAGAGCCTACGAGCAGTACTTC.

The rearrangement joins TRBV6-1 to TRBJ2-1; D is perhaps TRBD2 (6 bases). The CDR3 contains 14 residues. Germline lookup yields CDR1 MNHNS and CDR2 SASEGT. The V end lost 6 bases, the J end lost 4 bases, and 13 bases lay between the germline ends. The CDR3 nucleotides read TGTGCCAGCAGGCCGGGGGTAGATTACAATGAGCAGTTCTTC. Translating gives CASRPGVDYNEQFF.

This clone showed up just a few times. The chain joins TRBV5-6 to TRBJ1-1, with D unresolved. V shed 4 bases and J shed 6 bases, with 7 bases lying between them. The germline gives CDR1 SGHDT, CDR2 YYEEEE. The CDR3 is 11 amino acids. CDR3 sequence (DNA): TGTGCCAGCAGCCTACGTTCTGAAGCTTTCTTT. Translation gives CASSLRSEAFF. The full variable domain, with the rest looked up from reference TRBV5-6 and TRBJ1-1, is DAGVTQSPTHLIKTRGQQVTLRCSPKSGHDTVSWYQQALGQGPQFIFQYYEEEERQRGNFPDRFSGHQFPNYSSELNVNALLLGDSALYLCASSLRSEAFFGQGTRLTVV.

This clone has a handful of counts. The CDR3 reads CASRATRNTEAFF. CDR3 bases: TGTGCCAGCAGGGCGACTCGTAACACTGAAGCTTTCTTT. This chain joins TRBV28 and TRBJ1-1; D uncertain. In germline, CDR1 is MDHEN, CDR2 SYDVKM. V was pared by 6 bases and J by 2 bases, with 10 bases between. The CDR3 consists of 13 residues.

J is TRBJ1-1 and V is TRBV5-1; TRBD1 agrees at 7 bases. Germline loops: CDR1 SGHRS, CDR2 YFSETQ. The CDR3 extends over 15 amino acids. V lost 0 bases to trimming and J lost 3 bases; unmatched junction nucleotides: 5. This chain's CDR3 is CASSLVAGGDTEAFF. CDR3 nucleotide sequence: TGCGCCAGCAGCTTGGTTGCAGGGGGTGACACTGAAGCTTTCTTT.

The chain has TRBV7-3 and TRBJ1-2, with D unresolved. CDR1 SGHTA and CDR2 FQGTGA come from the germline V gene. This CDR3 is built from 14 residues. V lost 5 bases and J 7 bases, leaving 17 bases between the germline ends. The CDR3 DNA follows: TGTGCCAGCAGCCAAAGCACGGGGTCCGTTGGCTACACCTTC. Translated: CASSQSTGSVGYTF.

J is TRBJ1-2 and V is TRBV7-9; perhaps TRBD1 as D (5 bases). The germline V and J ends were trimmed by 7 bases and 3 bases, with 12 bases remaining between them. The CDR3 loop spans 13 amino acids. Germline assignment: CDR1 SEHNR and CDR2 FQNEAQ (reference sequence). CDR3 DNA: TGTGCCAGCAATCCCCCGGGGGACTATGGCTACACCTTC. Encoded protein: CASNPPGDYGYTF.